A selection of T cell receptor beta chains follows, all from one sample in a study of vaccination effects on CD4 cells after COVID-19. This table comes from immunoSEQ multiplex PCR, and its TCRdb copy is limited to in-frame clones, with some not included. Found here are tens of thousands of clones, approximately 70% of them singletons; the top ten hold less than 9.5%. Their target antigens are unknown. The sequenced sample was CD4+ T cells from PBMCs cultured with HCoV-NL63 spike peptides, obtained before COVID-19 vaccination. These receptors all stem from a human donor who received a COVID-19 vaccine. Each CDR3 is given with its conserved first and last residue. The order of the fields is J gene, D gene, V gene, CDR3 protein. D genes are given only for firm matches.

TRBJ1-5 . TRBV6-5 CASSPDSWYQPQHF
TRBJ1-1 TRBD1 TRBV27 CASSFPGQGGTEAFF
TRBJ2-6 . TRBV15 CATSRGYPYSSGANVLTF
TRBJ2-3 TRBD2 TRBV5-4 CASRTGTSGVRSTDTQYF
TRBJ1-5 . TRBV7-9 CASSLVGGNQPQHF
TRBJ2-7 TRBD2 TRBV18 CASSLSGTSVAYEQYF
TRBJ1-2 . TRBV27 CASSFRLETNYGYTF
TRBJ2-1 . TRBV10-3 CAINPGADLNEQFF
TRBJ1-2 . TRBV19 CASSIYGTNYGYTF
TRBJ2-7 TRBD2 TRBV18 CASSPTSGEKREQYF
TRBJ1-5 . TRBV10-3 CAITGDRFNQPQHF
TRBJ2-5 . TRBV7-8 CASSPGGRQETQYF
TRBJ1-2 . TRBV19 CASSISGLDYTF
TRBJ2-7 . TRBV12-3/TRBV12-4 CASSLGLGMGQYF
TRBJ1-1 . TRBV5-1 CASSFRVNTEAFF
TRBJ2-1 . TRBV5-5 CASSLLGDSYNEQFF
TRBJ1-2 . TRBV11-2 CASSPLELKFLPHGYTF
TRBJ2-2 TRBD2 TRBV3-1/TRBV3-2 CASSQGVPSGTGELFF
TRBJ2-7 . TRBV6-5 CASSYSGVSYEQYF
TRBJ2-1 TRBD2 TRBV5-6 CASSTSGRSYNEQFF
TRBJ2-5 . TRBV5-1 CASSAEGQQQGTQYF
TRBJ2-1 TRBD2 TRBV6-4 CASSGSGSSYNEQFF
TRBJ2-5 . TRBV7-7 CASSPSPGETQYF
TRBJ2-5 TRBD2 TRBV7-9 CASSLPGLAGGVQETQYF
TRBJ2-7 TRBD1 TRBV6-5 CASRGTGLYEQYF
TRBJ2-3 . TRBV4-1 CASSQDYGAGDTQYF
TRBJ1-1 TRBD1 TRBV6-1 CASSEQTGGTEAFF
TRBJ1-2 . TRBV6-1 CASSEYEGRGYGYTF
TRBJ2-3 TRBD1 TRBV6-5 CACERTGTGDTQYF
TRBJ2-5 TRBD2 TRBV3-1/TRBV3-2 CASSPGLKETQYF
TRBJ1-2 . TRBV7-8 CASSLAATGNYGYTF
TRBJ2-1 . TRBV27 CASSFSRGIEQFF
TRBJ2-2 . TRBV18 CASSPIQGTGELFF
TRBJ2-7 TRBD2 TRBV7-9 CASSLGGGLDEQYF
TRBJ1-1 TRBD1 TRBV7-9 CASSRQGNAEAFF
TRBJ2-5 TRBD2 TRBV7-6 CASSQGTSGQETQYF
TRBJ2-1 TRBD2 TRBV7-8 CASSLGHLAGSFDEQFF
TRBJ1-1 . TRBV19 CASSINGGASAEAFF
TRBJ2-3 . TRBV2 CASSEGSDTQYF
TRBJ1-2 . TRBV6-1 CASSEGGVGYTF
TRBJ1-1 . TRBV3-1/TRBV3-2 CASSQEPTWGAFF
TRBJ2-5 . TRBV7-2 CASSFAGGETQYF